This T cell receptor beta chain was identified in a study of blood T cells in healthy people across ages. Isolation of PBMCs gave at least 6 million cells per sample. Combining a sample-barcoded 5' primer with a J-beta primer mix, a second PCR ran for roughly 6 to 12 cycles. Sequencing of every sample gave 2.5 million or more CDR3-containing paired-end reads. TCRdb ran MiXCR on the 5' RACE reads and lists one entry per CDR3 protein. The sample lists a few hundred thousand distinct CDR3 sequences; roughly half were seen once. Trimming shortened V by 6 bases and J by 7 bases, and 15 bases separated the two germline ends. Germline V lookup: CDR1 MNHEY, CDR2 SVGEGT. CDR3 length: 13 amino acids.

Sequencing input: blood. The clonotype comes from a man aged 55-75 years in good health. The rearrangement uses TRBV6-2 or TRBV6-3 and TRBJ2-5, with D perhaps TRBD2 (6 bases). CDR3 nucleotide sequence: TGTGCCAGCAGGGATACTAGCTGGGTGACCCAGTACTTC. Residues: CASRDTSWVTQYF.